The rows below give T cell receptor beta chains drawn from one sample of a study of blood T cell repertoires in COVID-19. Generated by immunoSEQ multiplex PCR, the TCRdb table keeps only in-frame clones and is missing some. The data show 70,000 or so clones, with approximately 79% seen just once and about 17% held by the top ten. Sequences were obtained from peripheral blood. These receptors came from a man aged 60-69 years with acute or convalescent COVID-19. CDR3s include the opening cysteine and the closing phenylalanine or tryptophan. A D gene is named only where the DNA matches it firmly. The listing skips clone size in some rows; elsewhere it reads once, few, many or a size class.

j_gene,v_gene,abundance,d_gene,CDR3aa,CDR3nt
TRBJ2-5,TRBV3-1/TRBV3-2,once,-,CASSRRRGAFQETQYF,TGTGCCAGCAGCCGGCGACGGGGGGCGTTCCAAGAGACCCAGTACTTC
TRBJ1-6,TRBV5-5,-,TRBD1,CASSSRDRGPSSYNSPLHF,TGTGCCAGCAGCTCCCGGGACAGGGGTCCGAGCTCCTATAATTCACCCCTCCACTTT
TRBJ1-2,TRBV5-1,few,TRBD1,CASSLTTGANYGYTF,TGCGCCAGCAGCCTTACGACAGGGGCTAACTATGGCTACACCTTC
TRBJ2-6,TRBV3-1/TRBV3-2,few,-,CASSQDGYGHTFISGANVLTF,TGTGCCAGCAGCCAAGATGGTTATGGACACACCTTCATCTCTGGGGCCAACGTCCTGACTTTC
TRBJ1-5,TRBV6-6,-,TRBD1,CASSPGTGGRQPQHF,TGTGCCAGCAGTCCCGGGACAGGGGGCAGGCAGCCCCAGCATTTT
TRBJ2-7,TRBV18,once,TRBD1,CASSPGQGVYEQYF,TGTGCCAGCTCACCAGGACAGGGTGTTTACGAGCAGTACTTC
TRBJ1-5,TRBV6-4,-,TRBD1,CASSRDRNQPQHF,TGTGCCAGCAGTCGGGACAGAAATCAGCCCCAGCATTTT
TRBJ1-1,TRBV6-2/TRBV6-3,-,-,CASSPAGQGQAFF,TGTGCCAGCAGCCCCGCCGGGCAGGGGCAAGCTTTCTTT
TRBJ1-5,TRBV6-2/TRBV6-3,-,-,CASSYAVPLNQPQHF,TGTGCCAGCAGTTACGCAGTTCCGTTAAATCAGCCCCAGCATTTT
TRBJ2-5,TRBV5-1,-,TRBD2,CASTQTSGGQETQYF,TGCGCCAGCACCCAGACTAGCGGGGGACAAGAGACCCAGTACTTC
TRBJ1-1,TRBV6-2/TRBV6-3,-,TRBD1,CASSHGGTGGHTEAFF,TGTGCCAGCAGCCACGGGGGCACAGGGGGGCACACTGAAGCTTTCTTT
TRBJ1-2,TRBV9,-,-,CASSVGGAGALYGYTF,TGTGCCAGCAGCGTCGGTGGGGCAGGGGCACTCTATGGCTACACCTTC
TRBJ1-5,TRBV19,many,-,CASSSDRNNQPQHF,TGTGCCAGTAGTAGCGACAGAAACAATCAGCCCCAGCATTTT
TRBJ1-2,TRBV28,-,TRBD1,CASSWEVGGRDGYTF,TGTGCCAGCAGTTGGGAGGTAGGGGGCAGGGATGGCTACACCTTC
TRBJ1-1,TRBV19,-,-,CASSPQDRRNTEAFF,TGTGCCAGTAGCCCACAGGACAGAAGGAACACTGAAGCTTTCTTT
TRBJ1-2,TRBV3-1/TRBV3-2,few,TRBD1,CASSPDRGAGGYTF,TGTGCCAGCAGCCCGGACAGGGGAGCAGGAGGCTACACCTTC
TRBJ1-4,TRBV25-1,-,-,CASSEIGQGGNEKLFF,TGTGCCAGCAGTGAAATCGGTCAGGGTGGTAATGAAAAACTGTTTTTT
TRBJ1-5,TRBV7-8,-,-,CASSLGTAQAYSNQPQHF,TGTGCCAGCAGCTTAGGGACAGCCCAGGCCTATAGCAATCAGCCCCAGCATTTT
TRBJ2-1,TRBV6-6,once,TRBD2,CASSPREAGEQFF,TGTGCCAGCAGCCCCCGGGAGGCAGGAGAGCAGTTCTTC
TRBJ2-3,TRBV5-4,-,-,CASSLWGADTQYF,TGTGCCAGCAGCTTGTGGGGAGCAGATACGCAGTATTTT
TRBJ1-2,TRBV30,few,-,CAWMGGNLGYTF,TGTGCCTGGATGGGGGGGAATCTTGGCTACACCTTC
TRBJ2-5,TRBV19,-,TRBD1,CASSNHGTGQETQYF,TGTGCCAGTAGTAACCATGGGACAGGTCAAGAGACCCAGTACTTC
TRBJ1-1,TRBV19,-,-,CASSIIPWGRLMNTEAFF,TGTGCCAGTAGTATTATCCCGTGGGGGCGCCTTATGAACACTGAAGCTTTCTTT
TRBJ2-1,TRBV18,few,-,CASSPQGLDEQFF,TGTGCCAGCTCACCACAGGGACTCGATGAGCAGTTCTTC
TRBJ2-7,TRBV12-5,once,TRBD2,CASGLYSGGHSYEQYF,TGTGCTAGTGGTTTGTATAGCGGGGGGCACTCCTACGAGCAGTACTTC
TRBJ2-5,TRBV4-2,once,TRBD2,CASSQDSLAGGGETQYF,TGTGCCAGCAGCCAAGATAGTCTAGCGGGGGGCGGGGAGACCCAGTACTTC
TRBJ1-5,TRBV19,-,-,CASSTGFSNQPQHF,TGTGCCAGTAGTACCGGTTTCAGCAATCAGCCCCAGCATTTT
TRBJ1-2,TRBV30,-,-,CAWAPQGLNYGYTF,TGTGCCTGGGCCCCCCAGGGACTCAACTATGGCTACACCTTC
TRBJ1-2,TRBV19,-,-,CASKTRDWAAYGYTF,TGTGCCAGCAAAACGCGGGATTGGGCTGCTTATGGCTACACCTTC
TRBJ1-6,TRBV2,-,TRBD1,CASTGQGANSPLHF,TGTGCCAGCACTGGACAGGGGGCGAATTCACCCCTCCACTTT
TRBJ2-1,TRBV3-1/TRBV3-2,-,-,CASSQKWGAYNEQFF,TGTGCCAGCAGCCAAAAGTGGGGGGCCTACAATGAGCAGTTCTTC
TRBJ2-5,TRBV30,-,TRBD1,CAWSSGGGWETQYF,TGTGCCTGGAGTTCAGGGGGTGGTTGGGAGACCCAGTACTTC
TRBJ1-1,TRBV5-1,-,TRBD1,CASSVDRGREAFF,TGCGCCAGCAGCGTGGACAGGGGCCGTGAAGCTTTCTTT
TRBJ1-5,TRBV7-2,-,-,CASSLDRGNQPQHF,TGTGCCAGCAGCTTAGACAGGGGCAATCAGCCCCAGCATTTT
TRBJ1-1,TRBV6-1,-,-,CASSEDWYTMNTEAFF,TGTGCCAGCAGTGAAGATTGGTATACTATGAACACTGAAGCTTTCTTT
TRBJ2-2,TRBV4-1,-,-,CASSQDPRDGELFF,TGCGCCAGCAGCCAAGATCCCAGGGACGGGGAGCTGTTTTTT
TRBJ2-4,TRBV19,-,TRBD1,CASSIRGQEAKNIQYF,TGTGCCAGTAGTATTAGGGGACAGGAGGCCAAAAACATTCAGTACTTC
TRBJ1-1,TRBV6-6,-,TRBD1,CASSQGGTGVGGTEAFF,TGTGCCAGCAGTCAGGGTGGGACAGGGGTCGGAGGCACTGAAGCTTTCTTT
TRBJ2-7,TRBV5-6,few,-,CASSFSAGRDNWYYEQYF,TGTGCCAGCAGCTTCTCCGCCGGGAGAGACAATTGGTACTACGAGCAGTACTTC
TRBJ1-2,TRBV5-8,once,TRBD1,CASSIPGQGIYGYTF,TGTGCCAGCAGCATACCGGGACAGGGGATCTATGGCTACACCTTC
TRBJ2-2,TRBV6-1,-,TRBD2,CASSELAGALTGELFF,TGTGCCAGCAGTGAGCTAGCGGGGGCCCTCACCGGGGAGCTGTTTTTT
TRBJ1-5,TRBV7-8,-,TRBD1,CASSSGGSAGHQPQHF,TGTGCCAGCAGCTCAGGGGGTTCGGCAGGGCATCAGCCCCAGCATTTT
TRBJ2-1,TRBV7-6,few,TRBD2,CASSLEVGEGNEQFF,TGTGCCAGCAGCTTAGAGGTCGGGGAGGGCAATGAGCAGTTCTTC
TRBJ2-7,TRBV25-1,-,-,CASSDHHTGLNEQYF,TGTGCCAGCAGTGATCACCATACAGGGTTGAACGAGCAGTACTTC
TRBJ2-1,TRBV19,-,TRBD1,CASRHRTGAGNEQFF,TGTGCCAGTAGACACCGGACAGGGGCCGGGAATGAGCAGTTCTTC
TRBJ1-4,TRBV7-9,-,-,CASSRTSGGEEKLFF,TGTGCCAGCAGCCGTACGAGCGGGGGCGAAGAAAAACTGTTTTTT
TRBJ2-7,TRBV5-5,-,TRBD2,CASSWTSGGASEQYF,TGTGCCAGCAGCTGGACTAGCGGGGGGGCGTCGGAGCAGTACTTC
TRBJ1-5,TRBV18,-,TRBD1,CASSPRGQGREPQHF,TGTGCCAGCTCACCACGAGGACAGGGGAGGGAGCCCCAGCATTTT
TRBJ2-2,TRBV24-1,-,TRBD1,CATSDPGTGAGELFF,TGTGCCACCAGTGACCCTGGGACAGGGGCCGGGGAGCTGTTTTTT
TRBJ2-6,TRBV10-3,-,-,CAIPQSPGAGANVLTF,TGTGCCATCCCCCAATCCCCAGGGGCTGGGGCCAACGTCCTGACTTTC
TRBJ1-2,TRBV28,few,-,CASSLWQDYGYTF,TGTGCCAGCAGTTTATGGCAGGACTATGGCTACACCTTC
TRBJ1-1,TRBV19,-,TRBD1,CASIPGQWNTEAFF,TGTGCCAGTATTCCGGGACAGTGGAACACTGAAGCTTTCTTT
TRBJ1-6,TRBV6-6,few,-,CASSRRDLTDGHSPLHF,TGTGCCAGCAGTCGTCGGGACTTGACAGATGGCCATTCACCCCTCCACTTT